The text below deals with one TCR beta chain. The record originates from a study of blood T cell repertoires in COVID-19. Germline CDR1 reads SGHRS; CDR2 reads YFSETQ. V lost 0 bases and J 4 bases, leaving 13 bases between the germline ends. This CDR3 contains 16 residues. TCRdb's copy holds only in-frame clones and misses some; the assay was immunoSEQ multiplex PCR. The repertoire holds some 200,000 clones, roughly 84% seen once, with over 15% in the top ten. The sequence was obtained from a man aged 50-59 years with COVID-19, enrolled during active disease. The genes are TRBV5-1 and TRBJ2-2; D may be TRBD2 (5 bases). Sequenced: peripheral blood. The CDR3 region is CASSLVLASPTGELFF. CDR3 nucleotide sequence: TGCGCCAGCAGCTTGGTCCTAGCCTCGCCCACCGGGGAGCTGTTTTTT.